The text below deals with one T cell receptor (beta chain). The antigen is unknown. When around nine days of culture had elapsed, CD4+ T cells were isolated. This specimen belongs to a study of vaccination effects on CD4 cells after COVID-19. CDR1 is GTSNPN and CDR2 is SVGIG in the germline V gene (reference sequence). V was trimmed by 5 bases and J by 3 bases, leaving 11 bases between them. CDR3 length equals 13 residues. Sequencing used immunoSEQ multiplex PCR; TCRdb keeps in-frame clones, though not all of them. Of tens of thousands of clones listed, 73% are singletons. This rearrangement joins TRBV30 to TRBJ1-5; tentatively, D is TRBD1 (6 bases). The TCR originated in a human donor who received a COVID-19 vaccine. The specimen comprised CD4+ T cells from PBMCs cultured without peptide, sampled before COVID-19 vaccination. The CDR3 bases are TGTGCCTGGGGTGGACAGTACAATCAGCCCCAGCATTTT. Amino acids: CAWGGQYNQPQHF. The variable domain in full, with the rest retrieved from reference TRBV30 and TRBJ1-5, is SQTIHQWPATLVQPVGSPLSLECTVEGTSNPNLYWYRQAAGRGLQLLFYSVGIGQISSEVPQNLSASRPQDRQFILSSKKLLLSDSGFYLCAWGGQYNQPQHFGDGTRLSIL.